This T cell receptor beta chain was observed in a study of control samples from healthy donors and cancer patients. The CDR3 sequence is 16 residues long. V was cut by 0 bases and J by 7 bases, with 17 bases left in between. The V gene's germline CDR1 is MNHNY and CDR2 SVGAGI (reference sequence). Data came from immunoSEQ multiplex PCR; TCRdb stores just in-frame clones and leaves some out. In the table there are about 75,000 clones, roughly 92% of which are singletons. The rearrangement joins TRBV6-6 to TRBJ2-3; TRBD2 might be the D (5 bases). Sequencing input: blood. The clonotype was recovered from a woman aged 40 to 49 in good health. The CDR3 bases are TGTGCCAGCAGTTACTCGCTGTCGAGCGGTAAATATACGCAGTATTTT. It encodes CASSYSLSSGKYTQYF.